These 14 T cell receptor beta chains came from one sample sequenced in a study of shared clonotypes between healthy human individuals. Libraries were prepared by immunoSEQ multiplex PCR; TCRdb keeps only in-frame clonotypes and omits some of them. The sample carries about 380,000 clones, about 96% recorded once. Sequences were obtained from memory CD8+ T cells sorted from blood. Subset defined: CD45RO+ cells pooled with CCR7-negative TemRA cells. The origin of the receptors is a man under 40 in good health.

The chain is built from TRBV4-2 and TRBJ2-2; D call uncertain. CDR1 and CDR2 (germline): LGHNA, YNFKEQ. The length of the CDR3 is 14 residues. With 0 bases removed from V and 6 bases from J, the gap between germline ends came to 8 bases. The CDR3 reads CASSQDAYAGELFF. The CDR3 DNA follows: TGTGCCAGCAGCCAAGATGCCTACGCCGGGGAGCTGTTTTTT.

The V call is TRBV11-2, the J call TRBJ2-1; tentative D call: TRBD2 (6 bases). This CDR3 has 14 residues. Germline assignment: CDR1 SGHAT and CDR2 FQNNGV. V was clipped by 3 bases and J by 9 bases, with 15 bases between them. The CDR3 is CASSFTGEVSEQFF. CDR3 nucleotides: TGTGCCAGCAGCTTTACGGGAGAAGTTAGTGAGCAGTTCTTC.

The chain carries TRBV14 and TRBJ2-1, with 15 nucleotides matching TRBD2. After removal of 2 bases from V and 3 bases from J, the junction contained 11 bases not matched to a gene. The CDR3 length is 20 residues. Germline V lookup: CDR1 SGHDN, CDR2 FVKESK. The CDR3 DNA sequence: TGTGCCAGCAGCCAACAAAAGGGGGGACTAGCGGGAGGCATCTACAATGAGCAGTTCTTC. It is translated as CASSQQKGGLAGGIYNEQFF.

The V call is TRBV29-1, the J call TRBJ2-1; TRBD1 agrees at 9 bases. The germline V gene encodes CDR1 SQVTM and CDR2 ANQGSEA. The CDR3 is made up of 15 amino acids. Germline trimming cut 5 bases from V and 2 bases from J; bases unmatched to any gene: 7. The CDR3 bases are TGCAGCGTTAACCTGGGACAGGGCGCCTACAATGAGCAGTTCTTC. Protein: CSVNLGQGAYNEQFF.

V gene TRBV28 combines with J gene TRBJ2-7; the D is unclear. This CDR3 has 13 residues. CDR1 and CDR2 (germline): MDHEN, SYDVKM. Deletions cut 2 bases from V and 2 bases from J, with 7 bases between. CDR3 amino acids: CASSLHPAYEQYF. As DNA, the CDR3 is TGTGCCAGCAGTTTACACCCGGCCTACGAGCAGTACTTC.

J is TRBJ2-5 and V is TRBV6-5; possibly TRBD2 for D (5 bases). CDR1 is MNHEY and CDR2 is SVGAGI in the germline V gene. The CDR3 is 13 amino acids. With 8 bases removed from V and 7 bases from J, the gap between germline ends came to 17 bases. The CDR3 sequence is CASGLSAKRTQYF. CDR3 coding DNA: TGTGCCAGCGGGCTTAGCGCGAAGAGGACCCAGTACTTC.

The chain recombines TRBV28 with TRBJ1-2, with TRBD1 identical over 11 bases. This CDR3 is 14 amino acids long. CDR1 is MDHEN, CDR2 SYDVKM, per germline. The V segment lost 6 bases and the J segment 4 bases; nucleotides outside the gene matches: 4. As DNA, the CDR3 is TGTGCCAGCAGCCACGGGACAGGGGGCTATGGCTACACCTTC. Encoded protein: CASSHGTGGYGYTF.

V gene TRBV4-2 combines with J gene TRBJ2-3; D is unclear. Trimming pared 0 bases from V and 4 bases from J, leaving 5 bases between. The CDR3 extends over 13 amino acids. Per the germline V gene, CDR1 is LGHNA and CDR2 is YNFKEQ. CDR3 loop: CASSQEVADTQYF. The CDR3 DNA sequence: TGTGCCAGCAGCCAAGAAGTGGCAGATACGCAGTATTTT.

This sequence joins TRBV28 and TRBJ2-5; tentatively, D is TRBD1 (6 bases). CDR3 length equals 12 residues. The germline V gene has CDR1 MDHEN and CDR2 SYDVKM. Trimming cost V 3 bases and J 8 bases, with 10 bases left between them. CDR3 sequence (DNA): TGTGCCAGCAGTTTTGGACAGAATACCCAGTACTTC. It yields the protein CASSFGQNTQYF. Using reference TRBV28 and TRBJ2-5 for the parts outside the CDR3, the full variable domain is DVKVTQSSRYLVKRTGEKVFLECVQDMDHENMFWYRQDPGLGLRLIYFSYDVKMKEKGDIPEGYSVSREKKERFSLILESASTNQTSMYLCASSFGQNTQYFGPGTRLLVL.

The chain carries TRBV6-1 and TRBJ2-5; 8 bases fit TRBD1. The V gene end was trimmed by 5 bases and the J gene end by 3 bases; junction bases not matched to a gene: 5. CDR1 is MNHNS and CDR2 is SASEGT in the germline V gene. This CDR3 contains 14 residues. The CDR3: CASSRQGREETQYF. CDR3 nucleotide sequence: TGTGCCAGCAGTAGACAGGGGCGGGAAGAGACCCAGTACTTC.

This chain links TRBV29-1 with TRBJ1-2; D not resolved. The CDR3 is 11 residues long. V was pared by 4 bases and J by 6 bases, with 9 bases between. CDR1 is SQVTM, CDR2 ANQGSEA, per germline. The CDR3 bases are TGCAGCGTTGGGGTATATGATGGCTACACCTTC. Encoded protein: CSVGVYDGYTF.

The gene calls are TRBV5-1 and TRBJ2-2; the match to TRBD1 covers 9 bases. V dropped 4 bases and J dropped 5; count of bases not matched to a gene: 6. The germline gives CDR1 SGHRS, CDR2 YFSETQ. This CDR3 contains 15 residues. For the CDR3, the DNA is TGCGCCAGCAGCCCCTGGACAGGGGTGACCGGGGAGCTGTTTTTT. Translating it yields CASSPWTGVTGELFF. Full variable domain (missing parts from reference TRBV5-1 and TRBJ2-2): KAGVTQTPRYLIKTRGQQVTLSCSPISGHRSVSWYQQTPGQGLQFLFEYFSETQRNKGNFPGRFSGRQFSNSRSEMNVSTLELGDSALYLCASSPWTGVTGELFFGEGSRLTVL.

This sequence joins TRBV11-3 and TRBJ2-3; 8 bases agree with TRBD2. V gave up 1 base and J gave up 7 bases; unmatched junction bases: 4. The germline gives CDR1 SGHNT, CDR2 YENEEA. The length of the CDR3 is 14 residues. In nucleotides, the CDR3 is TGTGCCAGCAGCTTAGCGGGAGGGAGCCATACGCAGTATTTT. Residues: CASSLAGGSHTQYF.

The DNA of the CDR3 is TGCGCCAGCAGCCAAGTTGGACTGAGAACAGATACGCAGTATTTT. Its translation: CASSQVGLRTDTQYF. This sequence joins TRBV4-1 and TRBJ2-3; the D gene is possibly TRBD2 (5 bases). The germline V and J ends were trimmed by 1 base and 3 bases, with 11 bases remaining between them. CDR1 is MGHRA and CDR2 is YSYEKL in the germline V gene. The CDR3 has 15 residues.